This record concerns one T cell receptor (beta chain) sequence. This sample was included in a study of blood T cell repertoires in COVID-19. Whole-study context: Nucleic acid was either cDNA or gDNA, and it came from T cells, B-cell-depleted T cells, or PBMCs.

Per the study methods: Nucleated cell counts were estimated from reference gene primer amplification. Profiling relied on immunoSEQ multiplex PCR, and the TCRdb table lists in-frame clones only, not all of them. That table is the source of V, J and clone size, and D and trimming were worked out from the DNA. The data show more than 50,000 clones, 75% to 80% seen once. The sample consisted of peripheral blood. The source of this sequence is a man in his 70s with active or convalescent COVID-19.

DNA for the CDR3: TGCAGCGTTGTACCCGGGTCTAACTATGGCTACACCTTC. It encodes CSVVPGSNYGYTF. The V and J genes are TRBV29-1 and TRBJ1-2; D is undetermined. The CDR3 length is 13 residues. V shed 4 bases and J shed 0 bases, with 9 bases lying between them. The germline gives CDR1 SQVTM, CDR2 ANQGSEA.